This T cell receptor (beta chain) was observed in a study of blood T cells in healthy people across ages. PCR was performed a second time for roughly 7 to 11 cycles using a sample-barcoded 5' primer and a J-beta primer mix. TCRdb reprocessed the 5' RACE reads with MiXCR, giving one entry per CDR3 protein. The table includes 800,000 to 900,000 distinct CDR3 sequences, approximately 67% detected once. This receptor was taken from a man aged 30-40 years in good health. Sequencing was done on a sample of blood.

This CDR3 is CSARPLAGTYNEQFF. Written as DNA, the CDR3 is TGCAGTGCTAGACCCCTAGCGGGTACATACAATGAGCAGTTCTTC. The chain uses TRBV20-1 and TRBJ2-1, with 8 bases fitting TRBD2. Unmatched junction bases numbered 7, after V lost 2 bases and J lost 4 bases. This CDR3 has 15 amino acids. Germline V gene data show CDR1 as DFQATT and CDR2 as SNEGSKA (reference sequence).